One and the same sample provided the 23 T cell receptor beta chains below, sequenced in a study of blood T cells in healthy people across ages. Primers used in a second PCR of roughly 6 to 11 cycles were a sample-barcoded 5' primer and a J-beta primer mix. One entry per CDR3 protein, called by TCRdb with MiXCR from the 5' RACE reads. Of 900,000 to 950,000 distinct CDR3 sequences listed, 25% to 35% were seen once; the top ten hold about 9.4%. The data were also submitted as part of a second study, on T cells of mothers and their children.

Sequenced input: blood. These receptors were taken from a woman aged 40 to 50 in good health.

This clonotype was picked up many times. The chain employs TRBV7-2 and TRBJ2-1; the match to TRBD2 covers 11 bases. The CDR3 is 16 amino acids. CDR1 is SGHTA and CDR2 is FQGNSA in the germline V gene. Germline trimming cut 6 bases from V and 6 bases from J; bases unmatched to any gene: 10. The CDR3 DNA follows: TGTGCCAGCAGATCCCCGCATAGCGGGGGGGCCAATGAGCAGTTCTTC. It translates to CASRSPHSGGANEQFF.

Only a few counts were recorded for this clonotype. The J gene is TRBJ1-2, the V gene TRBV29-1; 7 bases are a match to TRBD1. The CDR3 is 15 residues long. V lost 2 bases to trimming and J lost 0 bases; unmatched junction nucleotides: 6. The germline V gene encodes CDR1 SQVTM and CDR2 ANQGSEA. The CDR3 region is CSVESGTASNYGYTF. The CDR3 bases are TGCAGCGTTGAATCGGGGACAGCTTCTAACTATGGCTACACCTTC.

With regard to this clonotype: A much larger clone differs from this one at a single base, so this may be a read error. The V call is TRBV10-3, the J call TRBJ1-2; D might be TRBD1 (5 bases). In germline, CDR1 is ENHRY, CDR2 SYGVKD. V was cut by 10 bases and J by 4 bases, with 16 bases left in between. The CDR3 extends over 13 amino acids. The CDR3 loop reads CATGGGSSYGYTF. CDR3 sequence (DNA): TGTGCCACCGGCGGGGGGTCGAGCTATGGCTACACCTTC.

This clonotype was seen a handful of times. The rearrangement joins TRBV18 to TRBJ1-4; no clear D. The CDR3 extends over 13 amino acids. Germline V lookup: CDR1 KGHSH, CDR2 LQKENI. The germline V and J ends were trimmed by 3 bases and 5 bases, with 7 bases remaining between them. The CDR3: CASSPHQNEKLFF. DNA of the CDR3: TGTGCCAGCTCACCCCATCAGAATGAAAAACTGTTTTTT. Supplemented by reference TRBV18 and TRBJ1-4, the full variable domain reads NAGVMQNPRHLVRRRGQEARLRCSPMKGHSHVYWYRQLPEEGLKFMVYLQKENIIDESGMPKERFSAEFPKEGPSILRIQQVVRGDSAAYFCASSPHQNEKLFFGSGTQLSVL.

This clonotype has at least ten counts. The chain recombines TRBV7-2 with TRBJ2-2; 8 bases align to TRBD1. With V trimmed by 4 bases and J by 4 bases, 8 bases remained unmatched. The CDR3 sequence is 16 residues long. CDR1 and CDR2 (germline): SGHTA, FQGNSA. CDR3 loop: CASSYPRTGFTGELFF. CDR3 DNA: TGTGCCAGCAGCTATCCTCGGACAGGGTTCACCGGGGAGCTGTTTTTT.

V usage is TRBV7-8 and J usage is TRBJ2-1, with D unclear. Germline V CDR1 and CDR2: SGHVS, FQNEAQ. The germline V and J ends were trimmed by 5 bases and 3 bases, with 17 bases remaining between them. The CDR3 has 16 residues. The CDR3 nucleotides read TGTGCCAGCAGCGAAGATCAGGTCCGAGACTACAATGAGCAGTTCTTC. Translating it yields CASSEDQVRDYNEQFF.

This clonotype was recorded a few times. The CDR3: CASSPTTRYEQYF. CDR3 nucleotide sequence: TGTGCCAGCAGTCCGACAACCCGCTACGAGCAGTACTTC. This chain links TRBV12-3 or TRBV12-4 with TRBJ2-7, with unresolved D. Deletions cut 5 bases from V and 3 bases from J, with 11 bases between. CDR3 size: 13 residues.

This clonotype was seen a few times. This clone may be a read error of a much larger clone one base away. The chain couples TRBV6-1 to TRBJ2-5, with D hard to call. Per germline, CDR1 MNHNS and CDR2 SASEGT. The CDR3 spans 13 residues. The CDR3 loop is CARSDAGWGTQYF. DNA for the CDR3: TGTGCCCGCAGTGACGCCGGGTGGGGGACCCAGTACTTC.

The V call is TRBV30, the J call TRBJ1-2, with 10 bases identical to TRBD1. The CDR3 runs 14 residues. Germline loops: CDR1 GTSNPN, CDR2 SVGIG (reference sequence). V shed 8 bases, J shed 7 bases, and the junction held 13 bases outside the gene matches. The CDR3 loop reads CARLTTGQGFGYTF. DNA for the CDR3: TGTGCCCGCCTCACTACGGGACAGGGGTTTGGCTACACCTTC.

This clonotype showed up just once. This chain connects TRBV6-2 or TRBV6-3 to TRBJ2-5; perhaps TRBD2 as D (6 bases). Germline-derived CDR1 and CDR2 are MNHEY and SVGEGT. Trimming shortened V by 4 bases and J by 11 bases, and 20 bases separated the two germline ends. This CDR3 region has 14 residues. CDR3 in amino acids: CASSLDGLLGEQYF. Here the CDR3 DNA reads TGTGCCAGCAGTTTAGACGGACTACTAGGGGAGCAGTACTTC.

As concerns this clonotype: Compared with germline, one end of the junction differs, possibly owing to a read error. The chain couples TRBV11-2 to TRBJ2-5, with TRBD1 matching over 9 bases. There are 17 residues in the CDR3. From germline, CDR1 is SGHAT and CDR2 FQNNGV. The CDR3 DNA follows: TGTGTCAGCAGCGTGATTACAGGGGGCGGGGGCCGAGAGACCCAGTACTTC. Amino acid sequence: CVSSVITGGGGRETQYF. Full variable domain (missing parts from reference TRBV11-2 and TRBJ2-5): EAGVAQSPRYKIIEKRQSVAFWCNPISGHATLYWYQQILGQGPKLLIQFQNNGVVDDSQLPKDRFSAERLKGVDSTLKIQPAKLEDSAVYLCVSSVITGGGGRETQYFGPGTRLLVL.

Here the CDR3 DNA reads TGTGCCAGCAGCTTGGGGAACTCGGTAGATACGCAGTATTTT. Translation: CASSLGNSVDTQYF. The chain combines TRBV7-2 with TRBJ2-3; no firm D call. The CDR3 runs to 14 residues. Deletions cut 3 bases from V and 5 bases from J, with 12 bases between. Germline CDR1 and CDR2: SGHTA and FQGNSA.

CDR3 loop: CSARGNSNQPQHF. The CDR3 DNA is TGCAGTGCTAGGGGGAATAGCAATCAGCCCCAGCATTTT. V gene TRBV20-1 combines with J gene TRBJ1-5; D not resolved. V was cut by 3 bases and J by 0 bases, with 6 bases left in between. This CDR3 has 13 residues. Per the germline V gene, CDR1 is DFQATT and CDR2 is SNEGSKA (reference sequence).

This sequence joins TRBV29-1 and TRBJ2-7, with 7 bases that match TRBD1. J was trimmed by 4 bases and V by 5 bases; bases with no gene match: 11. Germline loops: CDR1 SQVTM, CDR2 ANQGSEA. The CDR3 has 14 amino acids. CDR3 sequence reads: CSVSHRQGGYEQYF. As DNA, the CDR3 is TGCAGCGTTTCCCACCGACAGGGTGGTTACGAGCAGTACTTC.

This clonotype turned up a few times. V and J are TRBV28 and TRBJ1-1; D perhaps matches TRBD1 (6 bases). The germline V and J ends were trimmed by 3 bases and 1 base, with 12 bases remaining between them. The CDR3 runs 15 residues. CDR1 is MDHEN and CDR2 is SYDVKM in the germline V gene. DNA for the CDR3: TGTGCCAGCAGTTTCCCCGTGACAGGGAACACTGAAGCTTTCTTT. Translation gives CASSFPVTGNTEAFF.

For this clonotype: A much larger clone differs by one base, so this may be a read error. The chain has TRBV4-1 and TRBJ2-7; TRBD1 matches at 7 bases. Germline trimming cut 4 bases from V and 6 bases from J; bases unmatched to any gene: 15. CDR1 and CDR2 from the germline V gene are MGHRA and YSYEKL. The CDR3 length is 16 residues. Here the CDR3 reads CASSRQVTTGWGEQYF. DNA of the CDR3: TGCGCCAGCAGCCGGCAAGTTACGACAGGGTGGGGCGAGCAGTACTTC.

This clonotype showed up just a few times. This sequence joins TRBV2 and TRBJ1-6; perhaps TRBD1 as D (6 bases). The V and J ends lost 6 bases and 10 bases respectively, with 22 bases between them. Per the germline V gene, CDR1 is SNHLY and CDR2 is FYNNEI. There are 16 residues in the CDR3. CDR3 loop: CASSQVGGLRVSPLHF. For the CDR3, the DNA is TGTGCCAGCAGCCAAGTAGGGGGACTAAGAGTCTCACCCCTCCACTTT.

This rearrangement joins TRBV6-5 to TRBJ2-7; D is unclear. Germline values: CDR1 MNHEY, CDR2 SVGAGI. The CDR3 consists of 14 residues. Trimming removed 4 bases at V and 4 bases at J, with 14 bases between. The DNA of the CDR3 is TGTGCCAGCAGTTCGGCCCGGGTTGCGTACGAGCAGTACTTC. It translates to CASSSARVAYEQYF.

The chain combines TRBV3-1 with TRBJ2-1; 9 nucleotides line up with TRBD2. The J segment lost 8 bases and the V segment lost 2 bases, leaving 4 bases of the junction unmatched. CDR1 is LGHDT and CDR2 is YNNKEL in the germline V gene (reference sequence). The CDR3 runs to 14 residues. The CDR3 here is CASSQRGGGHEQFF. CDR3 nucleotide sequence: TGTGCCAGCAGCCAACGCGGGGGGGGCCATGAGCAGTTCTTC.

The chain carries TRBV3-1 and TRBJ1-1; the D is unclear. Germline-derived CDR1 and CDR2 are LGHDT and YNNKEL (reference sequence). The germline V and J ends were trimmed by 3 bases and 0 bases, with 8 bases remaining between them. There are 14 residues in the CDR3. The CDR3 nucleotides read TGTGCCAGCAGCCATTTAGGGCTGAACACTGAAGCTTTCTTT. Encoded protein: CASSHLGLNTEAFF.

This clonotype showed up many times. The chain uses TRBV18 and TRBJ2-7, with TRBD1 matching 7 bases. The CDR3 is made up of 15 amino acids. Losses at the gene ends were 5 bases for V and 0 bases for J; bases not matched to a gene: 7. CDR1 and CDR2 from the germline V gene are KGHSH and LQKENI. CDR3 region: CASSSGTASSYEQYF. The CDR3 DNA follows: TGTGCCAGCTCATCCGGGACAGCTAGCTCCTACGAGCAGTACTTC.

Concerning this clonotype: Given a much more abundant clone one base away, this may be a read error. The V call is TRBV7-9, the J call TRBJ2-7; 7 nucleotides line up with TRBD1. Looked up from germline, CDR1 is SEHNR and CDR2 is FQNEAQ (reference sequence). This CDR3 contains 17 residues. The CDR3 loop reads CASSLPTGLGSSCEQYF. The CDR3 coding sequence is TGTGCCAGCAGCTTACCGACAGGGCTAGGGAGCTCCTGCGAGCAGTACTTC.

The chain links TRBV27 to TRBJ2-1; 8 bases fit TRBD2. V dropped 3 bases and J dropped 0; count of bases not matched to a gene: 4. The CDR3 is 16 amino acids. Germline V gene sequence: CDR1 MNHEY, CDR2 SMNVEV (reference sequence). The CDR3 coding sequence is TGTGCCAGCAGTTTTCCCGGGGGGGCCTCCTACAATGAGCAGTTCTTC. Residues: CASSFPGGASYNEQFF.